The table lists the clone carrying this T cell receptor beta chain with many counts. Its antigen remains unidentified. Investigators profiled TCR beta VDJ and CDR3 from genomic DNA template. TCRdb re-derived calls from the reads in MiXCR, one entry per CDR3 protein. The repertoire holds about 40,000 distinct CDR3 sequences, 63% seen once, with just under 60% in the top ten. CD8+CD57+ cell expansion, shown by flow cytometry, had occurred in the patients selected for sequencing. Acquired aplastic anemia of severe grade affected all patients. The sample comes from a study of CD8+CD57+ T cells in acquired aplastic anemia. Overall study: DNA per sorted CD4+ or CD8+ sample ranged about 0.2 to 30 ug, averaging approximately 3.3 ug. Overall study results and limits: There were roughly 30 CD8+ CDR3 sequences that occurred in both patients and controls. For CD8+ Simpson's diversity, patients and controls showed no significant difference.

This CDR3 spans 14 amino acids. Germline-derived CDR1 and CDR2 are SGHTA and FQGNSA. Trimming pared 1 base from V and 5 bases from J, leaving 12 bases between. The chain combines TRBV7-2 with TRBJ2-7; D perhaps matches TRBD1 (6 bases). The sequencing input was sorted CD4+, CD8+, or CD8+CD57+ T cells (not recorded which) from PBMCs. The TCR sequence derives from a human donor with aplastic anemia. The CDR3 protein is CASSLENRAHEQYF. For the CDR3, the DNA is TGTGCCAGCAGCTTAGAGAACAGGGCCCACGAGCAGTACTTC.